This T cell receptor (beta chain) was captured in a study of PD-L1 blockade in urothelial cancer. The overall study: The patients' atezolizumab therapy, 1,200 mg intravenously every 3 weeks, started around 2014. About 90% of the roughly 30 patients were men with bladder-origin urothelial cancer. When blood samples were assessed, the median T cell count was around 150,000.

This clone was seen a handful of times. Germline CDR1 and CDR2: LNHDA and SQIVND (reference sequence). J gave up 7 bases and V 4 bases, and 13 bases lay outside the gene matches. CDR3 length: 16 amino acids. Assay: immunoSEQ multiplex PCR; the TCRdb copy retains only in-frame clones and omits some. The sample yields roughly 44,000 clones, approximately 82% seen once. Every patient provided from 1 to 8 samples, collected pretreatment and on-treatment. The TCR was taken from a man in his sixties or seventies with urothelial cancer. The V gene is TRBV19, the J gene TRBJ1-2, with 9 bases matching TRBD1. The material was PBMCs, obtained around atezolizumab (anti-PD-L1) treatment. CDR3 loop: CASSTTAGTGLSGYTF. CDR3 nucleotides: TGTGCCAGTAGTACCACCGCCGGGACAGGGTTAAGTGGCTACACCTTC.